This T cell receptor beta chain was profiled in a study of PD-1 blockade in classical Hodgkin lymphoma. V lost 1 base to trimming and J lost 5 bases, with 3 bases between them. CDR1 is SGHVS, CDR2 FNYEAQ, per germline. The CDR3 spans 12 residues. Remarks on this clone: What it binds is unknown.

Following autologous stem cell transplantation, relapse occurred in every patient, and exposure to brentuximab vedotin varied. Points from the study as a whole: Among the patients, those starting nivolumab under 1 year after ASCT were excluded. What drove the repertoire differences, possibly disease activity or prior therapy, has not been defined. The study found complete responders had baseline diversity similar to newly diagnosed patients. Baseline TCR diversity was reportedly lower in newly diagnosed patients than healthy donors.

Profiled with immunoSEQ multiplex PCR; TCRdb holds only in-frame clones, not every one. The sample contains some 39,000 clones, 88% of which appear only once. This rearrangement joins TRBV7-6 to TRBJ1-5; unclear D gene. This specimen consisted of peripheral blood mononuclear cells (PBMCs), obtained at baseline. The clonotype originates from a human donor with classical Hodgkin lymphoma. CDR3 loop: CASSLGDQPQHF. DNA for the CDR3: TGTGCCAGCAGCTTAGGGGATCAGCCCCAGCATTTT. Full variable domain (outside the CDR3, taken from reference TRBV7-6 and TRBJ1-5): GAGVSQSPRYKVTKRGQDVALRCDPISGHVSLYWYRQALGQGPEFLTYFNYEAQQDKSGLPNDRFSAERPEGSISTLTIQRTEQRDSAMYRCASSLGDQPQHFGDGTRLSIL.